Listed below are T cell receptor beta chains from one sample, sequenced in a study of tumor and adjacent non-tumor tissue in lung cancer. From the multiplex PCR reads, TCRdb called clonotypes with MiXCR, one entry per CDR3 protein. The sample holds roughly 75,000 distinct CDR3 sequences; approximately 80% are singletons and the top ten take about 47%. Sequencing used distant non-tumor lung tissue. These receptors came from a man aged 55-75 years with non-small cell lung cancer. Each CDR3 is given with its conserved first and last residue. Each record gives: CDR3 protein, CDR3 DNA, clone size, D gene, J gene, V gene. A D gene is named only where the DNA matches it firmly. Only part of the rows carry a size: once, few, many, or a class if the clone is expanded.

cdr3_aa: CTSIHISGANVLTF
cdr3_nt: TGTACCAGCATTCATATCTCTGGGGCCAACGTACTGACTTTC
clone_size: NA
d_call: NA
j_call: TRBJ2-6
v_call: TRBV11-2

cdr3_aa: CSASPRRQGYYEQYF
cdr3_nt: TGCAGTGCTAGCCCCCGGCGACAGGGGTACTATGAGCAGTACTTC
clone_size: NA
d_call: TRBD1
j_call: TRBJ2-7
v_call: TRBV20-1

cdr3_aa: CASTRLAGAVAGELFF
cdr3_nt: TGTGCCAGCACACGGCTAGCGGGAGCCGTAGCCGGGGAGCTGTTTTTT
clone_size: NA
d_call: TRBD2
j_call: TRBJ2-2
v_call: TRBV2

cdr3_aa: CASSLGARVEQYF
cdr3_nt: TGTGCCAGCAGCTTGGGGGCCCGGGTAGAGCAGTACTTC
clone_size: NA
d_call: NA
j_call: TRBJ2-7
v_call: TRBV5-6

cdr3_aa: CASRPGDRRTDTQYF
cdr3_nt: TGTGCTAGCAGGCCGGGTGATCGGAGGACAGATACGCAGTATTTT
clone_size: NA
d_call: NA
j_call: TRBJ2-3
v_call: TRBV6-1

cdr3_aa: CASSQDPGSYDEQFF
cdr3_nt: TGTGCCAGCAGCCAGGACCCGGGCTCCTACGATGAGCAGTTCTTC
clone_size: NA
d_call: NA
j_call: TRBJ2-1
v_call: TRBV6-2/TRBV6-3

cdr3_aa: CASSLEPPASSGELSF
cdr3_nt: TGTGCCAGCAGCTTAGAACCCCCCGCTAGTTCCGGGGAGCTGTCTTTT
clone_size: NA
d_call: NA
j_call: TRBJ2-2
v_call: TRBV11-2

cdr3_aa: CACSDIGTAGAQYF
cdr3_nt: TGTGCCTGCAGTGATATCGGGACCGCTGGGGCCCAGTACTTC
clone_size: NA
d_call: NA
j_call: TRBJ2-5
v_call: TRBV6-5

cdr3_aa: CSVVGNGAYNEQFF
cdr3_nt: TGCAGCGTTGTGGGTAACGGGGCGTACAATGAGCAGTTCTTC
clone_size: NA
d_call: NA
j_call: TRBJ2-1
v_call: TRBV29-1

cdr3_aa: CASRDKVGRTDTQYF
cdr3_nt: TGTGCCAGTAGAGATAAGGTCGGGCGCACAGATACGCAGTATTTT
clone_size: NA
d_call: NA
j_call: TRBJ2-3
v_call: TRBV6-5

cdr3_aa: CPSSQGDLAGWGREQYF
cdr3_nt: TGTCCCAGCAGCCAAGGAGATCTAGCGGGATGGGGTAGGGAGCAGTACTTC
clone_size: NA
d_call: TRBD2
j_call: TRBJ2-7
v_call: TRBV4-2

cdr3_aa: CASSEVGGLNQPQHF
cdr3_nt: TGTGCCAGCAGTGAAGTTGGGGGATTGAATCAGCCCCAGCATTTT
clone_size: many
d_call: NA
j_call: TRBJ1-5
v_call: TRBV6-1

cdr3_aa: CASRLGGASWYF
cdr3_nt: TGTGCCAGCAGATTAGGGGGGGCCAGTTGGTACTTT
clone_size: NA
d_call: NA
j_call: TRBJ2-3
v_call: TRBV11-3

cdr3_aa: CASSYGLAWGTDTQYF
cdr3_nt: TGTGCTAGCAGTTATGGACTAGCGTGGGGTACTGATACGCAGTATTTT
clone_size: NA
d_call: TRBD2
j_call: TRBJ2-3
v_call: TRBV6-6

cdr3_aa: CSARMASGNLNEQFF
cdr3_nt: TGCAGTGCTAGGATGGCTAGCGGGAATCTAAATGAGCAGTTCTTC
clone_size: NA
d_call: TRBD2
j_call: TRBJ2-1
v_call: TRBV20-1

cdr3_aa: CASSLDLTSVEEKLFF
cdr3_nt: TGTGCCAGCAGTTTAGATCTAACCAGTGTAGAAGAAAAACTGTTTTTT
clone_size: NA
d_call: NA
j_call: TRBJ1-4
v_call: TRBV11-3

cdr3_aa: CSARNRQGETQYF
cdr3_nt: TGCAGTGCTAGAAACAGACAGGGAGAGACCCAGTACTTC
clone_size: NA
d_call: TRBD1
j_call: TRBJ2-5
v_call: TRBV20-1

cdr3_aa: CASSADRMNTEAFF
cdr3_nt: TGTGCCAGCAGCGCTGACAGGATGAACACTGAAGCTTTCTTT
clone_size: once
d_call: NA
j_call: TRBJ1-1
v_call: TRBV6-5

cdr3_aa: CASRGTPMKQYF
cdr3_nt: TGTGCCAGCAGAGGCACTCCGATGAAGCAGTACTTC
clone_size: NA
d_call: NA
j_call: TRBJ2-7
v_call: TRBV6-1

cdr3_aa: CASSEAQGSPQHF
cdr3_nt: TGTGCCAGCAGTGAAGCCCAAGGGTCCCCCCAGCATTTT
clone_size: many
d_call: NA
j_call: TRBJ1-5
v_call: TRBV6-1

cdr3_aa: CASSYGGRVAGELFF
cdr3_nt: TGTGCCAGCAGCTACGGCGGGAGGGTGGCCGGGGAGCTGTTTTTT
clone_size: few
d_call: TRBD2
j_call: TRBJ2-2
v_call: TRBV7-8

cdr3_aa: CASSQSGTGAYEQHF
cdr3_nt: TGCGCCAGCAGCCAGTCCGGGACAGGGGCCTACGAGCAGCACTTC
clone_size: NA
d_call: TRBD1
j_call: TRBJ2-7
v_call: TRBV4-1

cdr3_aa: CASIAGQGNQPQHF
cdr3_nt: TGTGCCAGCATTGCAGGACAGGGGAATCAGCCCCAGCATTTT
clone_size: NA
d_call: TRBD1
j_call: TRBJ1-5
v_call: TRBV7-8

cdr3_aa: CASSLVLGTYEQYF
cdr3_nt: TGTGCCAGCAGCTTGGTTTTGGGGACGTACGAGCAGTACTTC
clone_size: many
d_call: NA
j_call: TRBJ2-7
v_call: TRBV5-5

cdr3_aa: CTSSFSLAGRTDTQYF
cdr3_nt: TGTACCAGCAGCTTTTCACTAGCGGGCAGAACAGATACGCAGTATTTT
clone_size: NA
d_call: TRBD2
j_call: TRBJ2-3
v_call: TRBV7-9